This T cell receptor beta chain comes out of a study of pediatric ulcerative colitis. Overall study findings and caveats: Ulcerative colitis patients shared more blood-rectal clones than controls.

In regard to this clone: The antigen is undetermined.

The assay was run at survey level. Only in-frame clones appear in the TCRdb table, and some are missing; sequencing was by immunoSEQ multiplex PCR. Here the sample spans 36,000 or so clones, about three quarters being singletons. The rectum was sampled with one to two pinch biopsies at colonoscopy. The diagnostic colonoscopy in ulcerative colitis patients preceded any immunosuppressive treatment. V shed 0 bases and J shed 1 base, with 11 bases lying between them. Germline CDR1 SGHTA, CDR2 FQGTGA. This CDR3 spans 16 amino acids. The source is a boy between 5 and 17 years old with moderate ulcerative colitis. V and J are TRBV7-3 and TRBJ2-3, with D possibly matching TRBD2 (6 bases). The sequenced sample consisted of gut tissue. The CDR3 region is CASSLTARGGTDTQYF. CDR3 bases: TGTGCCAGCAGCTTAACCGCACGCGGGGGCACAGATACGCAGTATTTT.